The rows below give T cell receptor beta chains drawn from one sample of a study of shared clonotypes between healthy human individuals. Sequencing was performed with immunoSEQ multiplex PCR; in TCRdb, only in-frame clones are kept and a portion is missing. This table holds fewer than 2.5 million clones, approximately 94% found once. The specimen sequenced was naive CD4+ T cells from PBMCs. These receptors originate from a young man in good health. Some clones in this sample may be carry-over from other donors' samples. Both conserved end residues are part of each CDR3. A D gene is named only where the DNA matches it firmly. Only part of the rows carry a size: once, few, many, or a class if the clone is expanded.

clone_size: NA
j_call: TRBJ1-2
d_call: TRBD1
v_call: TRBV5-1
cdr3_aa: CASSLAQGQDGYTF
cdr3_nt: TGCGCCAGCAGCTTGGCTCAGGGACAGGATGGCTACACCTTC

clone_size: NA
j_call: TRBJ2-7
d_call: NA
v_call: TRBV5-1
cdr3_aa: CASSSLALGYEQYF
cdr3_nt: TGCGCCAGCAGCTCTCTAGCTTTGGGTTACGAGCAGTACTTC

clone_size: NA
j_call: TRBJ2-7
d_call: NA
v_call: TRBV5-1
cdr3_aa: CASSGGVGPYEQYF
cdr3_nt: TGCGCCAGCAGCGGAGGGGTAGGGCCTTACGAGCAGTACTTC

clone_size: NA
j_call: TRBJ2-1
d_call: NA
v_call: TRBV18
cdr3_aa: CASSPSRVGNNEQFF
cdr3_nt: TGTGCCAGCTCACCCTCGAGGGTGGGAAACAATGAGCAGTTCTTC

clone_size: NA
j_call: TRBJ2-7
d_call: NA
v_call: TRBV6-1
cdr3_aa: CASAGADEQYF
cdr3_nt: TGTGCCAGCGCAGGGGCAGACGAGCAGTACTTC

clone_size: NA
j_call: TRBJ2-1
d_call: NA
v_call: TRBV7-3
cdr3_aa: CASSQQNEQFF
cdr3_nt: TGTGCCAGCAGCCAACAAAATGAGCAGTTCTTC

clone_size: NA
j_call: TRBJ1-2
d_call: TRBD1
v_call: TRBV19
cdr3_aa: CASSIDRGSNYGYTF
cdr3_nt: TGTGCCAGTAGCATTGACAGGGGATCCAACTATGGCTACACCTTC

clone_size: NA
j_call: TRBJ2-6
d_call: NA
v_call: TRBV18
cdr3_aa: CASSLQRSGANVLTF
cdr3_nt: TGTGCCAGCTCCCTGCAGAGATCCGGGGCCAACGTCCTGACTTTC

clone_size: NA
j_call: TRBJ2-5
d_call: TRBD2
v_call: TRBV9
cdr3_aa: CASSVLGGRVQETQYF
cdr3_nt: TGTGCCAGCAGCGTACTGGGCGGGAGGGTCCAAGAGACCCAGTACTTC

clone_size: NA
j_call: TRBJ2-7
d_call: NA
v_call: TRBV5-1
cdr3_aa: CASSLDPSSYEQYF
cdr3_nt: TGCGCCAGCAGCTTGGACCCAAGTTCCTACGAGCAGTACTTC

clone_size: NA
j_call: TRBJ1-5
d_call: NA
v_call: TRBV28
cdr3_aa: CASNLRSLGNQPQHF
cdr3_nt: TGTGCCAGCAATCTTCGTAGTTTGGGCAATCAGCCCCAGCATTTT

clone_size: NA
j_call: TRBJ2-1
d_call: NA
v_call: TRBV18
cdr3_aa: CASSQTDPARGEQFF
cdr3_nt: TGTGCCAGCTCACAAACAGACCCAGCTAGGGGTGAGCAGTTCTTC

clone_size: NA
j_call: TRBJ2-1
d_call: TRBD1
v_call: TRBV28
cdr3_aa: CASSFHRGVNEQFF
cdr3_nt: TGTGCCAGCAGTTTCCACAGGGGGGTCAATGAGCAGTTCTTC

clone_size: NA
j_call: TRBJ2-5
d_call: TRBD1
v_call: TRBV5-1
cdr3_aa: CASTGTGEETQYF
cdr3_nt: TGCGCCAGTACGGGGACAGGCGAGGAGACCCAGTACTTC

clone_size: NA
j_call: TRBJ2-4
d_call: NA
v_call: TRBV5-6
cdr3_aa: CASSLGGRDGIQYF
cdr3_nt: TGTGCCAGCAGCTTGGGGGGCAGGGATGGCATTCAGTACTTC

clone_size: NA
j_call: TRBJ2-3
d_call: TRBD1
v_call: TRBV5-1
cdr3_aa: CASSSRGQSTDTQYF
cdr3_nt: TGCGCCAGCAGCTCCCGGGGACAGAGCACAGATACGCAGTATTTT

clone_size: NA
j_call: TRBJ1-3
d_call: NA
v_call: TRBV6-5
cdr3_aa: CASRRDSSSGNTIYF
cdr3_nt: TGTGCCAGCAGAAGAGACAGTTCCTCTGGAAACACCATATATTTT

clone_size: few
j_call: TRBJ2-5
d_call: NA
v_call: TRBV28
cdr3_aa: CASSSPQETQYF
cdr3_nt: TGTGCCAGCAGTTCACCCCAAGAGACCCAGTACTTC

clone_size: NA
j_call: TRBJ2-7
d_call: NA
v_call: TRBV29-1
cdr3_aa: CSGVSGEVLGEQYF
cdr3_nt: TGCAGCGGAGTCAGCGGAGAGGTTCTGGGCGAGCAGTACTTC

clone_size: NA
j_call: TRBJ2-3
d_call: TRBD2
v_call: TRBV5-4
cdr3_aa: CASSGAGVRLSTDTQYF
cdr3_nt: TGTGCCAGCAGCGGGGCGGGGGTGAGACTCAGCACAGATACGCAGTATTTT

clone_size: NA
j_call: TRBJ1-4
d_call: NA
v_call: TRBV30
cdr3_aa: CAWSDAEKLFF
cdr3_nt: TGTGCCTGGAGTGACGCGGAAAAACTGTTTTTT

clone_size: NA
j_call: TRBJ1-1
d_call: NA
v_call: TRBV7-2
cdr3_aa: CASSSNQVGPGTEAFF
cdr3_nt: TGTGCCAGCAGCTCTAACCAGGTAGGGCCGGGGACTGAAGCTTTCTTT

clone_size: NA
j_call: TRBJ2-5
d_call: TRBD2
v_call: TRBV5-1
cdr3_aa: CASSSSGVYTGETQYF
cdr3_nt: TGCGCCAGCAGCTCCAGCGGGGTATATACTGGAGAGACCCAGTACTTC

clone_size: NA
j_call: TRBJ2-3
d_call: TRBD2
v_call: TRBV11-2
cdr3_aa: CASSLYSRGGADTQYF
cdr3_nt: TGTGCCAGCAGCTTATACAGCCGGGGGGGAGCGGATACGCAGTATTTT

clone_size: NA
j_call: TRBJ2-1
d_call: TRBD1
v_call: TRBV29-1
cdr3_aa: CSASGTGSRRFF
cdr3_nt: TGCAGCGCCTCCGGGACAGGGAGTCGGCGGTTCTTC

clone_size: NA
j_call: TRBJ2-2
d_call: TRBD1
v_call: TRBV7-2
cdr3_aa: CASRRQGPPQNTGELFF
cdr3_nt: TGTGCCAGCAGACGACAGGGTCCTCCGCAAAACACCGGGGAGCTGTTTTTT

clone_size: NA
j_call: TRBJ2-5
d_call: NA
v_call: TRBV28
cdr3_aa: CASRDETQYF
cdr3_nt: TGTGCCAGCAGAGATGAGACCCAGTACTTC

clone_size: NA
j_call: TRBJ2-5
d_call: TRBD1
v_call: TRBV5-1
cdr3_aa: CASSRDRGQETQYF
cdr3_nt: TGCGCCAGCAGCCGGGACAGGGGGCAAGAGACCCAGTACTTC

clone_size: NA
j_call: TRBJ2-5
d_call: TRBD1
v_call: TRBV7-2
cdr3_aa: CASSLATGPETQYF
cdr3_nt: TGTGCCAGCAGCTTAGCGACAGGGCCGGAGACCCAGTACTTC

clone_size: NA
j_call: TRBJ2-6
d_call: NA
v_call: TRBV13
cdr3_aa: CASSAWDPRSPVLTF
cdr3_nt: TGTGCCAGCAGCGCCTGGGACCCACGATCCCCCGTCCTGACTTTC

clone_size: NA
j_call: TRBJ2-1
d_call: NA
v_call: TRBV27
cdr3_aa: CASSWAPGVRGPYNEQFF
cdr3_nt: TGTGCCAGCAGTTGGGCGCCAGGAGTCAGGGGACCCTACAATGAGCAGTTCTTC

clone_size: NA
j_call: TRBJ2-3
d_call: TRBD2
v_call: TRBV18
cdr3_aa: CASSPKSSGRAVTDTQYF
cdr3_nt: TGTGCCAGCTCACCAAAGTCTAGCGGGAGGGCCGTGACAGATACGCAGTATTTT